Only a few counts were recorded for the clone carrying this T cell receptor beta chain. TCRdb reprocessed the 5' RACE reads via MiXCR and lists one record per CDR3 protein. Of 150,000 to 200,000 distinct CDR3 sequences listed, 11% are singletons. The sample originates from a study of T cells after yellow fever vaccination. Germline values: CDR1 SGHNT, CDR2 YENEEA. CDR3 length: 15 residues. V trimming: 5 bases; J trimming: 7 bases; junction bases outside the gene matches: 6. Here the sequenced sample was CD8+ T cells sorted from PBMCs, taken 15 days after the yellow fever booster vaccination. The chain recombines TRBV11-3 with TRBJ2-2; 11 bases fit TRBD1. This TCR came from a man between 18 and 35 years old who received the YFV17D yellow fever vaccine. In DNA form, the CDR3 reads TGTGCCAGCAGCCCAAGGACAGGGGGCGTCGGGGAGCTGTTTTTT. Protein product: CASSPRTGGVGELFF.